These 20 T cell receptor beta chains originate from one sample sequenced in a study of blood T cell repertoires in COVID-19. Produced via immunoSEQ multiplex PCR; TCRdb's table is partial and in-frame only. The sample lists approximately 150,000 clones, 79% occurring once. Sequencing was carried out using peripheral blood. All receptors derive from a woman aged 60 to 75 with COVID-19, enrolled during active disease.

In its sample, this clone was seen once. One end of the junction is discordant with germline, which a read error may explain. The J gene is TRBJ2-1, the V gene TRBV7-7; D is perhaps TRBD2 (6 bases). The length of the CDR3 is 15 residues. From germline, CDR1 is SSHAT and CDR2 FNYEAQ (reference sequence). The CDR3 region is CASSPTGTASGEQFF. The CDR3 coding sequence is TGTGCTAGCAGCCCTACCGGGACTGCATCAGGGGAGCAGTTCTTC. Looking up the rest from reference TRBV7-7 and TRBJ2-1 gives the full variable domain: GAGVSQSPRYKVTKRGQDVTLRCDPISSHATLYWYQQALGQGPEFLTYFNYEAQPDKSGLPSDRFSAERPEGSISTLTIQRTEQRDSAMYRCASSPTGTASGEQFFGPGTRLTVL.

This clone was detected a few times. The chain combines TRBV19 with TRBJ2-1; 8 bases line up with TRBD1. Germline-derived CDR1 and CDR2 are LNHDA and SQIVND (reference sequence). The junction had 4 bases not matched to a gene; V was cut back by 3 bases and J by 0 bases. The CDR3 runs 16 residues. The CDR3 DNA sequence: TGTGCCAGTAGTATCTCAGGGACAGGCTCCTACAATGAGCAGTTCTTC. It translates to CASSISGTGSYNEQFF.

This clone was counted a few times. For the CDR3, the DNA is TGTGCCAGCAGTGAACGGGGGGGTCCCTACGAGCAGTACGTC. Translating it yields CASSERGGPYEQYV. The rearrangement joins TRBV2 to TRBJ2-7, with TRBD2 matching 8 bases. CDR3 length: 14 amino acids. Trimming cost V 2 bases and J 2 bases; bases outside gene matches: 2. Germline assignment: CDR1 SNHLY and CDR2 FYNNEI.

This rearrangement joins TRBV6-2 or TRBV6-3 to TRBJ1-5, with D tentatively TRBD1 (5 bases). CDR1 and CDR2 from the germline V gene are MNHEY and SVGEGT. There are 17 residues in the CDR3. Trimming shortened V by 4 bases and J by 0 bases, and 16 bases separated the two germline ends. This CDR3 reads CASSSVDGTYSNQPQHF. As DNA, the CDR3 is TGTGCCAGCAGTTCCGTTGACGGGACTTATAGCAATCAGCCCCAGCATTTT.

The chain uses TRBV5-4 and TRBJ2-7; 9 nucleotides match TRBD1. Germline CDR1 is SGHNT and CDR2 is YYREEE (reference sequence). V was pared by 4 bases and J by 6 bases, with 2 bases of the junction left unmatched. This CDR3 region has 12 residues. Here the CDR3 reads CASSGTGFEQYF. In DNA form, the CDR3 reads TGTGCCAGCAGCGGGACAGGGTTCGAGCAGTACTTC.

The chain combines TRBV3-1 (or the pseudogene TRBV3-2) with TRBJ1-4; D is perhaps TRBD1 (5 bases). Germline V lookup: CDR1 LGHDT, CDR2 YNNKEL (reference sequence). This CDR3 is built from 14 residues. Trimming left V 1 base short and J 7 bases short, with 10 bases between. CDR3 protein: CASSQGGEAEKLFF. In DNA form, the CDR3 reads TGTGCCAGCAGCCAAGGGGGGGAAGCTGAAAAACTGTTTTTT.

The chain is built from TRBV28 and TRBJ1-4; a weak D match, TRBD1 (6 bases). The CDR3 has 16 residues. Deletions cut 0 bases from V and 6 bases from J, with 14 bases between. CDR1 and CDR2 (germline): MDHEN, SYDVKM. Written as DNA, the CDR3 is TGTGCCAGCAGTTTATGGAGAGGGCCAGGGGATGAAAAACTGTTTTTT. Translation gives CASSLWRGPGDEKLFF.

The J gene is TRBJ1-4, the V gene TRBV12-3 or TRBV12-4; D gene unclear. V lost 5 bases and J lost 8, with 9 bases in between. The CDR3 is 12 amino acids. The CDR3 nucleotides are TGTGCCAGCAGTATTGCGGGGGAAAAACTGTTTTTT. Protein: CASSIAGEKLFF.

The rearrangement joins TRBV28 to TRBJ1-6; the match to TRBD1 covers 10 bases. CDR1 MDHEN and CDR2 SYDVKM come from the germline V gene. CDR3 length: 15 amino acids. V shed 6 bases and J 14 bases; nucleotides not matched to a gene: 13. The chain's CDR3 is CASSQAGQGDFTLHF. As DNA, the CDR3 is TGTGCCAGCAGCCAAGCTGGACAGGGGGATTTCACCCTCCACTTT.

The chain links TRBV29-1 to TRBJ2-1, with D possibly matching TRBD1 (6 bases). The V gene lost 4 bases and the J gene lost 3 bases, with 19 bases spanning the gap. The CDR3 totals 16 residues. Looked up from germline, CDR1 is SQVTM and CDR2 is ANQGSEA. CDR3 loop: CSVGRGQSISYNEQFF. In DNA form, the CDR3 reads TGCAGCGTTGGTCGTGGACAGTCGATAAGCTACAATGAGCAGTTCTTC.

The chain has TRBV7-2 and TRBJ2-3; 10 nucleotides match TRBD2. Trimming removed 5 bases from V and 10 bases from J; junction bases left unmatched: 9. The length of the CDR3 is 14 residues. The germline gives CDR1 SGHTA, CDR2 FQGNSA. The CDR3 spells CASSPRWTSGAQYF. The CDR3 coding sequence is TGTGCCAGCAGCCCCCGCTGGACTAGCGGTGCGCAGTATTTT.

This clone occurred a few times. The chain is built from TRBV28 and TRBJ1-6, with 8 bases matching TRBD1. Germline V gene sequence: CDR1 MDHEN, CDR2 SYDVKM. The CDR3 has 17 amino acids. V trimming: 6 bases; J trimming: 0 bases; junction bases outside the gene matches: 7. The CDR3 sequence is CASSAGQGSSYNSPLHF. The CDR3 DNA reads as TGTGCCAGCAGCGCTGGACAGGGCAGCTCCTATAATTCACCCCTCCACTTT.

The chain couples TRBV19 to TRBJ2-5; D perhaps matches TRBD2 (6 bases). Germline values: CDR1 LNHDA, CDR2 SQIVND (reference sequence). The V end lost 2 bases, the J end lost 3 bases, and 7 bases lay between the germline ends. The CDR3 runs to 13 residues. The CDR3 DNA reads TGTGCCAGTAGTATATCTAGCGAAGAGACCCAGTACTTC. Its translation is CASSISSEETQYF. Complete variable domain (other parts from reference TRBV19 and TRBJ2-5): DGGITQSPKYLFRKEGQNVTLSCEQNLNHDAMYWYRQDPGQGLRLIYYSQIVNDFQKGDIAEGYSVSREKKESFPLTVTSAQKNPTAFYLCASSISSEETQYFGPGTRLLVL.

This clone was picked up one time. The chain carries TRBV2 and TRBJ1-6, with 9 bases matching TRBD1. Germline V gene sequence: CDR1 SNHLY, CDR2 FYNNEI. The CDR3 totals 17 residues. Unmatched junction bases numbered 11, after V lost 2 bases and J lost 9 bases. The CDR3 DNA follows: TGTGCCAGCAGTGAAAATCCAATGGGACAGGGAGCTTCACCCCTCCACTTT. Amino acids: CASSENPMGQGASPLHF.

The sample holds a few counts of this clone. The chain links TRBV19 to TRBJ2-5; 11 bases fit TRBD2. The germline CDR1 and CDR2 sequences are LNHDA and SQIVND (reference sequence). The CDR3 totals 13 residues. The V segment lost 8 bases and the J segment 4 bases; nucleotides outside the gene matches: 3. CDR3 sequence: CASAGLAAETQYF. The CDR3 DNA is TGTGCCAGTGCGGGACTAGCGGCAGAGACCCAGTACTTC.

DNA for the CDR3: TGTGCCAGCAGCCCGGGGCGGGGGATGCGCGGGAGTACGCAGACCCAGTACTTC. Translation: CASSPGRGMRGSTQTQYF. This sequence joins TRBV5-4 and TRBJ2-5, with 7 positions matching TRBD2. The CDR3 is 18 amino acids. Germline values: CDR1 SGHNT, CDR2 YYREEE (reference sequence). The J segment lost 6 bases and the V segment lost 4 bases, leaving 21 bases of the junction unmatched.

This chain connects TRBV7-8 to TRBJ2-1, with 9 bases aligning to TRBD2. J lost 9 bases, V lost 1 base, and 7 bases had no gene match. Germline lookup yields CDR1 SGHVS and CDR2 FQNEAQ. The CDR3 covers 15 residues. CDR3 sequence (DNA): TGTGCCAGCAGCTTAGTTAGCGGGAGTCGTATTGAGCAGTTCTTC. Its protein is CASSLVSGSRIEQFF.

V is TRBV11-2 and J is TRBJ1-4; D might be TRBD1 (5 bases). V gave up 9 bases and J gave up 8 bases, with 10 bases separating them. The CDR3 is made up of 11 amino acids. The germline gives CDR1 SGHAT, CDR2 FQNNGV. This chain's CDR3 is CASNGGEKLFF. The CDR3 coding sequence is TGTGCCAGTAATGGGGGGGAAAAACTGTTTTTT.

The chain recombines TRBV10-1 with TRBJ2-4; 12 nucleotides match TRBD1. Germline values: CDR1 WNHNN, CDR2 SYGVQD (reference sequence). The CDR3 has 16 amino acids. Losses at the gene ends were 2 bases for V and 7 bases for J; bases not matched to a gene: 6. CDR3 sequence (DNA): TGCGCCAGCAGTGAGGGGACAGGGGGCGGCGGGAACATTCAGTACTTC. It codes for CASSEGTGGGGNIQYF.

The rearrangement links TRBV28 to TRBJ1-2, with TRBD1 matching 7 bases. V shed 7 bases and J 7 bases; nucleotides not matched to a gene: 15. The germline CDR1 and CDR2 sequences are MDHEN and SYDVKM. CDR3 length: 15 amino acids. The CDR3 DNA is TGTGCCAGCACCCTCCGCGGAACAGGGGATGGTGGCTACACCTTC. This encodes CASTLRGTGDGGYTF.